One sample yielded the 7 T cell receptor beta chains listed below, sequenced in a study of blood T cell repertoires in COVID-19. This table comes from immunoSEQ multiplex PCR, and its TCRdb copy is limited to in-frame clones, with some not included. The table records around 65,000 clones, 75% to 85% of them present only once. The specimen was peripheral blood. The receptor source for this set is a human donor in a cohort sampled during active COVID-19.

This chain joins TRBV7-8 and TRBJ2-3, with D unclear. Deletions cut 1 base from V and 2 bases from J, with 7 bases between. Per germline, CDR1 SGHVS and CDR2 FQNEAQ. The CDR3 spans 14 residues. CDR3 in amino acids: CASSLGLYTDTQYF. The CDR3 nucleotides read TGTGCCAGCAGCTTAGGGCTTTACACAGATACGCAGTATTTT.

DNA for the CDR3: TGTGCCAGCTCACCAGGGACAGTAACCGGGGAGCTGTTTTTT. Residues: CASSPGTVTGELFF. V gene TRBV18 combines with J gene TRBJ2-2; 7 bases match TRBD1. The V gene end was trimmed by 2 bases and the J gene end by 5 bases; junction bases not matched to a gene: 2. Per germline, CDR1 KGHSH and CDR2 LQKENI. The CDR3 loop spans 14 amino acids.

The chain carries TRBV10-1 and TRBJ1-2; possibly TRBD1 for D (6 bases). CDR3 size: 14 residues. Trimming removed 0 bases at V and 7 bases at J, with 12 bases between. Germline assignment: CDR1 WNHNN and CDR2 SYGVQD (reference sequence). CDR3 loop: CASSESDSKGGYTF. The CDR3 region has the DNA TGCGCCAGCAGTGAGTCGGACAGTAAGGGTGGCTACACCTTC.

The gene calls are TRBV5-5 and TRBJ2-7, with 13 bases matching TRBD2. V lost 6 bases, J lost 5 bases, and 8 bases stayed unmatched. CDR1 and CDR2 from the germline V gene are SGHKS and YYEKEE (reference sequence). The CDR3 runs 15 residues. The CDR3, as DNA: TGTGCCAGCAACGGACTAGCGGGAGTCCGCAACGAGCAGTACTTC. Amino acid sequence: CASNGLAGVRNEQYF.

V is TRBV15 and J is TRBJ2-5; D gene ambiguous. The CDR3 has 17 amino acids. Germline CDR1 is LNHNV and CDR2 is YYDKDF (reference sequence). V lost 3 bases and J lost 4, with 21 bases in between. CDR3 loop: CATSRVGGYETRETQYF. Here the CDR3 DNA reads TGTGCCACCAGCAGGGTCGGCGGCTACGAAACCAGAGAGACCCAGTACTTC.

V and J are TRBV19 and TRBJ2-7, with D perhaps TRBD1 (6 bases). V lost 1 base to trimming and J lost 5 bases, with 15 bases between them. The CDR3 length is 15 residues. In germline, CDR1 is LNHDA, CDR2 SQIVND (reference sequence). Here the CDR3 reads CASSIVGTPDNEQYF. The CDR3 DNA reads as TGTGCCAGTAGTATAGTCGGGACACCGGACAACGAGCAGTACTTC. Complete variable domain (other parts from reference TRBV19 and TRBJ2-7): DGGITQSPKYLFRKEGQNVTLSCEQNLNHDAMYWYRQDPGQGLRLIYYSQIVNDFQKGDIAEGYSVSREKKESFPLTVTSAQKNPTAFYLCASSIVGTPDNEQYFGPGTRLTVT.

The V gene is TRBV18, the J gene TRBJ2-3, with no clear D. Germline V CDR1 and CDR2: KGHSH, LQKENI. The V end lost 0 bases, the J end lost 0 bases, and 13 bases lay between the germline ends. CDR3 length: 17 residues. The CDR3 DNA reads as TGTGCCAGCTCACCACCGGGTCAGTACGGGAGCACAGATACGCAGTATTTT. Translating gives CASSPPGQYGSTDTQYF.